This TCR beta chain was captured in a study of cytomegalovirus exposure and HLA in healthy donors. This table comes from immunoSEQ multiplex PCR, and its TCRdb copy is limited to in-frame clones, with some not included. The repertoire holds over 90,000 clones, with just under 95% as singletons. The CDR3 totals 17 residues. From germline, CDR1 is SGHTA and CDR2 FQGNSA. Trimming at V came to 1 base and at J to 5 bases, leaving 5 bases not matched to a gene. The chain has TRBV7-2 and TRBJ2-3; 14 bases map to TRBD2. The sequence came from a young woman in good health and CMV-seronegative. Sequenced sample: PBMCs. The CDR3 region has the DNA TGTGCCAGCAGCTTAGTATTCGGACTAGCGGGGGGAGATACGCAGTATTTT. This sequence encodes CASSLVFGLAGGDTQYF.